Listed here are 27 T cell receptor beta chains from one sample, sequenced in a study of blood T cell repertoires in COVID-19. TCRdb keeps only in-frame clones here, not all; method: immunoSEQ multiplex PCR. The sample yields about 370,000 clones, around 90% seen once. Material for sequencing was peripheral blood. The receptors come from a man aged 18 to 35 with active or convalescent COVID-19.

V usage is TRBV7-2 and J usage is TRBJ1-2, with D perhaps TRBD1 (5 bases). Germline V CDR1 and CDR2: SGHTA, FQGNSA. The CDR3 contains 12 residues. V lost 5 bases, J lost 5 bases, and 9 bases lay in between. CDR3 region: CASSLTEYGYTF. DNA of the CDR3: TGTGCCAGCAGCCTGACAGAGTATGGCTACACCTTC.

The chain uses TRBV29-1 and TRBJ1-3, with 8 bases fitting TRBD1. CDR3 length: 16 residues. Germline V gene data show CDR1 as SQVTM and CDR2 as ANQGSEA. V shed 5 bases, J shed 0 bases, and the junction held 9 bases outside the gene matches. DNA for the CDR3: TGCAGCGTTACATACGGACAGGGAGGCTCTGGAAACACCATATATTTT. This gives the protein CSVTYGQGGSGNTIYF.

This clone was seen just once. The chain links TRBV6-6 to TRBJ1-2; TRBD1 matches 7 bases. CDR3 length: 15 residues. CDR1 and CDR2 (germline): MNHNY, SVGAGI (reference sequence). V gave up 2 bases and J gave up 0 bases; unmatched junction bases: 3. In DNA form, the CDR3 reads TGTGCCAGCAGTTACGGGCAGGGGGCTAACTATGGCTACACCTTC. Protein product: CASSYGQGANYGYTF.

The chain carries TRBV5-1 and TRBJ1-6; D is ambiguous. With 1 base removed from V and 7 bases from J, the gap between germline ends came to 9 bases. Germline V gene sequence: CDR1 SGHRS, CDR2 YFSETQ. The length of the CDR3 is 14 residues. CDR3 in DNA: TGCGCCAGCAGCTTGTTAGATAGCAATTCACCCCTCCACTTT. It translates to CASSLLDSNSPLHF.

J is TRBJ2-7 and V is TRBV6-5, with 7 bases fitting TRBD2. The CDR3 has 15 amino acids. The V gene's germline CDR1 is MNHEY and CDR2 SVGAGI. With V trimmed by 4 bases and J by 5 bases, 11 bases remained unmatched. CDR3 coding DNA: TGTGCCAGCAGTTTAACTAGCGCCTCCCCCAACGAGCAGTACTTC. This translates into CASSLTSASPNEQYF.

The chain couples TRBV6-7 to TRBJ2-7; TRBD1 matches at 7 bases. TRBV6-7 is an ORF, and what it does is uncertain. V was clipped by 10 bases and J by 0 bases; unmatched bases: 15. CDR3 size: 16 residues. The CDR3 DNA follows: TGTGCCAAAACTTATAACAGGGGCCGGTACTCCTACGAGCAGTACTTC. It encodes CAKTYNRGRYSYEQYF.

V gene TRBV6-5 combines with J gene TRBJ2-1; no clear D gene. This CDR3 is 14 amino acids long. Trimming left V 4 bases short and J 0 bases short, with 7 bases between. The germline gives CDR1 MNHEY, CDR2 SVGAGI. CDR3 in amino acids: CASSSGLSYNEQFF. The CDR3 DNA reads as TGTGCCAGCAGTTCTGGGCTCTCCTACAATGAGCAGTTCTTC.

The chain uses TRBV5-1 and TRBJ1-1; D gene unclear. The V end was cut by 1 base, the J end by 0 bases, with 13 bases between. The germline V gene encodes CDR1 SGHRS and CDR2 YFSETQ. CDR3 size: 16 residues. The CDR3 loop is CASSLYPGKVNTEAFF. The CDR3 nucleotides are TGCGCCAGCAGCTTGTATCCGGGGAAGGTGAACACTGAAGCTTTCTTT. The full variable domain, its missing parts supplied by reference TRBV5-1 and TRBJ1-1, is KAGVTQTPRYLIKTRGQQVTLSCSPISGHRSVSWYQQTPGQGLQFLFEYFSETQRNKGNFPGRFSGRQFSNSRSEMNVSTLELGDSALYLCASSLYPGKVNTEAFFGQGTRLTVV.

The V and J genes are TRBV4-1 and TRBJ2-1; D ambiguous. The ends were cut back, 0 bases at V and 1 base at J, with 7 bases in the middle. The CDR3 contains 15 residues. Germline V gene data show CDR1 as MGHRA and CDR2 as YSYEKL. The CDR3 region is CASSQDRGSYNEQFF. Here the CDR3 DNA reads TGCGCCAGCAGCCAAGATCGCGGTTCCTACAATGAGCAGTTCTTC.

This rearrangement joins TRBV7-8 to TRBJ1-2; D is perhaps TRBD1 (6 bases). The CDR3 runs 19 residues. Germline-derived CDR1 and CDR2 are SGHVS and FQNEAQ. Trimming removed 5 bases from V and 0 bases from J, with 25 bases in between. CDR3 nucleotide sequence: TGTGCCAGCAGCCCGCCCCGTGGGGGCGAGGCATTTCCTAACTATGGCTACACCTTC. Its protein is CASSPPRGGEAFPNYGYTF.

This chain uses TRBV9 with TRBJ1-1, with TRBD1 identical over 7 bases. V was pared by 3 bases and J by 5 bases, with 7 bases of the junction left unmatched. This CDR3 has 14 residues. Germline CDR1 is SGDLS and CDR2 is YYNGEE. The CDR3 region has the DNA TGTGCCAGCAGCGAGAGGGACAGTAGAACTGAAGCTTTCTTT. Encoded protein: CASSERDSRTEAFF.

This chain joins TRBV11-2 and TRBJ2-4; 13 bases map to TRBD2. This CDR3 is built from 17 residues. V dropped 5 bases and J dropped 0; count of bases not matched to a gene: 4. Germline loops: CDR1 SGHAT, CDR2 FQNNGV. The CDR3, as DNA: TGTGCCAGCAGCGGACTAGCGGGGGTCCTAGCCAAAAACATTCAGTACTTC. Translated, it gives CASSGLAGVLAKNIQYF.

J is TRBJ1-1 and V is TRBV11-1; D is possibly TRBD1 (5 bases). The CDR3 sequence is 14 residues long. Germline values: CDR1 SGHAT, CDR2 FQDESV (reference sequence). Trimming left V 5 bases short and J 4 bases short, with 14 bases between. The CDR3 DNA reads TGTGCCAGCAGCCCCCGAGCGGGGGTCACTGAAGCTTTCTTT. Translated, it gives CASSPRAGVTEAFF.

The genes are TRBV27 and TRBJ2-6; D unresolved. Germline values: CDR1 MNHEY, CDR2 SMNVEV (reference sequence). This CDR3 is built from 15 residues. The V end was cut by 3 bases, the J end by 0 bases, with 6 bases between. The CDR3 reads CASSFLISGANVLTF. In DNA, the CDR3 is TGTGCCAGCAGTTTTCTAATCTCTGGGGCCAACGTCCTGACTTTC. Together with reference TRBV27 and TRBJ2-6, the CDR3 gives the full variable domain: EAQVTQNPRYLITVTGKKLTVTCSQNMNHEYMSWYRQDPGLGLRQIYYSMNVEVTDKGDVPEGYKVSRKEKRNFPLILESPSPNQTSLYFCASSFLISGANVLTFGAGSRLTVL.

This clone was recorded once. V and J are TRBV24-1 and TRBJ2-7, with a tentative D call TRBD1 (5 bases). CDR3 length equals 13 residues. Looked up from germline, CDR1 is KGHDR and CDR2 is SFDVKD. V was pared by 3 bases and J by 3 bases, with 8 bases between. The CDR3 DNA follows: TGTGCCACCAGTGATAGCGACAGCTACGAGCAGTACTTC. Its protein product is CATSDSDSYEQYF.

This chain connects TRBV27 to TRBJ2-1; TRBD2 aligns across 7 bases. The CDR3 totals 14 residues. In germline, CDR1 is MNHEY, CDR2 SMNVEV (reference sequence). V lost 7 bases and J lost 10; bases outside the gene matches: 13. CDR3 loop: CASNLAAELGEQFF. CDR3 DNA: TGTGCCAGCAATCTAGCGGCCGAACTGGGGGAGCAGTTCTTC.

V gene TRBV19 combines with J gene TRBJ1-1, with D hard to call. Germline values: CDR1 LNHDA, CDR2 SQIVND (reference sequence). With 5 bases removed from V and 4 bases from J, the gap between germline ends came to 14 bases. This CDR3 spans 14 amino acids. The CDR3 region is CASSQGGMTTEAFF. The CDR3, as DNA: TGTGCCAGTAGTCAAGGCGGGATGACCACTGAAGCTTTCTTT.

J is TRBJ1-4 and V is TRBV27; 7 bases fit TRBD1. CDR3 size: 17 residues. Germline CDR1 and CDR2: MNHEY and SMNVEV (reference sequence). After removal of 4 bases from V and 9 bases from J, the junction contained 17 bases not matched to a gene. CDR3 sequence: CASSSEGGDGYFKKLFF. The CDR3 nucleotides read TGTGCCAGCAGTTCTGAAGGGGGCGACGGGTATTTCAAAAAACTGTTTTTT.

The chain is built from TRBV30 and TRBJ2-7, with 7 positions matching TRBD2. From germline, CDR1 is GTSNPN and CDR2 SVGIG (reference sequence). After removal of 5 bases from V and 6 bases from J, the junction contained 7 bases not matched to a gene. This CDR3 spans 12 amino acids. The DNA for the CDR3 is TGTGCCTGGGGACGACTAGCATCCGAGCAGTACTTC. The encoded protein is CAWGRLASEQYF.

The chain employs TRBV7-8 and TRBJ2-3, with 11 bases aligning to TRBD2. V trimming: 0 bases; J trimming: 2 bases; junction bases outside the gene matches: 10. CDR1 is SGHVS, CDR2 FQNEAQ, per germline. This CDR3 has 19 residues. This CDR3 reads CASSLAASGGYYSTDTQYF. The CDR3 DNA follows: TGTGCCAGCAGCTTAGCAGCTAGCGGGGGGTATTATTCCACAGATACGCAGTATTTT.

As to this clone: It is likely a read error, because the conserved phenylalanine at the end of the CDR3 is missing. No DNA is shown, since the ends of the CDR3 on it are uncertain; the CDR3 is the one TCRdb lists. This chain links TRBV21-1 with TRBJ1-2; the table's D gene call, TRBD1, was not cross checked with the DNA. TRBV21-1 represents a pseudogene. The CDR3 length is 12 residues, termini included. This CDR3 reads CASSKDPKTGWV.

This sequence joins TRBV4-3 and TRBJ1-6; D is perhaps TRBD1 (6 bases). V lost 1 base and J 7 bases, leaving 11 bases between the germline ends. In germline, CDR1 is LGHNA, CDR2 YSLEER. This CDR3 contains 15 residues. The CDR3 DNA reads as TGCGCCAGCAGCCAAGCCGGACAGACGAATTCACCCCTCCACTTT. This sequence encodes CASSQAGQTNSPLHF.

V usage is TRBV9 and J usage is TRBJ2-1; D is unclear. The CDR3 extends over 13 amino acids. The germline V and J ends were trimmed by 0 bases and 7 bases, with 8 bases remaining between them. CDR1 is SGDLS, CDR2 YYNGEE, per germline. The CDR3 region has the DNA TGTGCCAGCAGCGTAGACTTCGGGAATGAGCAGTTCTTC. The encoded protein is CASSVDFGNEQFF.

The V call is TRBV15, the J call TRBJ1-2; 10 positions match TRBD1. The CDR3 length is 17 residues. The V segment lost 2 bases and the J segment 7 bases; nucleotides outside the gene matches: 13. The V gene's germline CDR1 is LNHNV and CDR2 YYDKDF (reference sequence). This CDR3 is CATSRPGQGLSEFGYTF. DNA for the CDR3: TGTGCCACCAGCAGACCGGGACAGGGGTTATCAGAGTTTGGCTACACCTTC. Full variable domain (missing parts from reference TRBV15 and TRBJ1-2): DAMVIQNPRYQVTQFGKPVTLSCSQTLNHNVMYWYQQKSSQAPKLLFHYYDKDFNNEADTPDNFQSRRPNTSFCFLDIRSPGLGDTAMYLCATSRPGQGLSEFGYTFGSGTRLTVV.

This rearrangement joins TRBV6-5 to TRBJ1-4; no clear D gene. With 6 bases removed from V and 10 bases from J, the gap between germline ends came to 9 bases. The germline CDR1 and CDR2 sequences are MNHEY and SVGAGI. This CDR3 region has 11 residues. In DNA, the CDR3 is TGTGCCAGCAGGAGGCTTGGAAAACTGTTTTTT. It codes for CASRRLGKLFF.

This clone was counted a few times. The chain carries TRBV27 and TRBJ2-1; TRBD2 aligns across 9 bases. CDR3 length: 16 residues. Germline-derived CDR1 and CDR2 are MNHEY and SMNVEV (reference sequence). J lost 9 bases, V lost 0 bases, and 9 bases had no gene match. CDR3 DNA sequence: TGTGCCAGCAGTTTATCGTTTAGCGGGAGATTTCGTGAGCAGTTCTTC. It is translated as CASSLSFSGRFREQFF.

This chain joins TRBV19 and TRBJ2-5; no firm D call. The CDR3 totals 14 residues. CDR1 and CDR2 (germline): LNHDA, SQIVND (reference sequence). V lost 5 bases, J lost 0 bases, and 10 bases lay in between. The CDR3 nucleotides read TGTGCCAGTAGTCGATCGACAAACCAAGAGACCCAGTACTTC. It yields the protein CASSRSTNQETQYF. Complete variable domain (other parts from reference TRBV19 and TRBJ2-5): DGGITQSPKYLFRKEGQNVTLSCEQNLNHDAMYWYRQDPGQGLRLIYYSQIVNDFQKGDIAEGYSVSREKKESFPLTVTSAQKNPTAFYLCASSRSTNQETQYFGPGTRLLVL.